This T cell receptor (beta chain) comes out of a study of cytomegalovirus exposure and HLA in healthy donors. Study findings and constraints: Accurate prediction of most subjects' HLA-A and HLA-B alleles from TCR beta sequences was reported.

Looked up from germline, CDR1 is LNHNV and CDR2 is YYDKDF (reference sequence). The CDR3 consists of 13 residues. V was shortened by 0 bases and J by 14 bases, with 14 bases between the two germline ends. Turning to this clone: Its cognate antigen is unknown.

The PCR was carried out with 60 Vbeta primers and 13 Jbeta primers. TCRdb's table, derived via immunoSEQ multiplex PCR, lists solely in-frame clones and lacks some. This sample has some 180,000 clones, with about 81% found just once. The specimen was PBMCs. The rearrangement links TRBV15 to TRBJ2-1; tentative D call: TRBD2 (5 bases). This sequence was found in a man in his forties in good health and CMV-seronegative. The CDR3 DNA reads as TGTGCCACCAGCAGAGATGAGGGTTCTTACAAGTTCTTC. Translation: CATSRDEGSYKFF.